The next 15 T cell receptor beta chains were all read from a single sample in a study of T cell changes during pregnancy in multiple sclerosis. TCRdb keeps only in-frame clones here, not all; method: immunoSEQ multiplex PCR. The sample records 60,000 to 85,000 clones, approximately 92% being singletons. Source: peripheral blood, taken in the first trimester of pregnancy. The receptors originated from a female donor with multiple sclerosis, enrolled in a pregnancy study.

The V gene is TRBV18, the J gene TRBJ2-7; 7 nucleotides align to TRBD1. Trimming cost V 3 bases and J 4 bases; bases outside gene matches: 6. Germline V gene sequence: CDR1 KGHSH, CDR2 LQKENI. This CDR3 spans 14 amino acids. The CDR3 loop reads CASSPRTGSYEQYF. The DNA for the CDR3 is TGTGCCAGCTCACCCCGGACAGGATCTTACGAGCAGTACTTC.

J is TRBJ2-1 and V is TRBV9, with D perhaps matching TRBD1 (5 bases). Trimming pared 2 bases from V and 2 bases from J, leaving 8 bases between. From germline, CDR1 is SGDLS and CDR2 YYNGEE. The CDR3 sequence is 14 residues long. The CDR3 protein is CASSVRATYNEQFF. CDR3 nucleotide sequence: TGTGCCAGCAGCGTCAGGGCCACCTACAATGAGCAGTTCTTC.

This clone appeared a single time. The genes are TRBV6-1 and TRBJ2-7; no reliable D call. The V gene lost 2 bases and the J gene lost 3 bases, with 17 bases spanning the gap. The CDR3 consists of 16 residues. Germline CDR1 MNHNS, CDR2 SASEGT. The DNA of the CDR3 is TGTGCCAGCAGTGAACCCGCTAACTATATTCGCTACGAGCAGTACTTC. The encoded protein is CASSEPANYIRYEQYF.

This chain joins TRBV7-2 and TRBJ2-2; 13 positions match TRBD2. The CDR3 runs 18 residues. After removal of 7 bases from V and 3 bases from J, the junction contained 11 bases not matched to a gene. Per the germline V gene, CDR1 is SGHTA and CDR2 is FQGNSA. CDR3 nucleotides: TGTGCCAGCACCCCCGGACTAGCGGGAGAGACCTACACCGGGGAGCTGTTTTTT. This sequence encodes CASTPGLAGETYTGELFF.

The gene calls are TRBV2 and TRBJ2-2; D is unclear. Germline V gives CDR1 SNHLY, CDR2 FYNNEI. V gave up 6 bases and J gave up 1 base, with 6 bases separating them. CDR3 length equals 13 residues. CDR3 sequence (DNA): TGTGCCAGCAGGGAGTTGAACACCGGGGAGCTGTTTTTT. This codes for CASRELNTGELFF. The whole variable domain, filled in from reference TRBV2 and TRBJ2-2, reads EPEVTQTPSHQVTQMGQEVILRCVPISNHLYFYWYRQILGQKVEFLVSFYNNEISEKSEIFDDQFSVERPDGSNFTLKIRSTKLEDSAMYFCASRELNTGELFFGEGSRLTVL.

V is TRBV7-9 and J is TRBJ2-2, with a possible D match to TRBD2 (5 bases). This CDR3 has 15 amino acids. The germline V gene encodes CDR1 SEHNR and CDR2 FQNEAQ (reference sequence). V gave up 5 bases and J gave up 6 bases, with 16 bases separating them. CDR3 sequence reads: CASSGRSSQPGELFF. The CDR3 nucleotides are TGTGCCAGCAGCGGCCGCTCTAGCCAACCCGGGGAGCTGTTTTTT.

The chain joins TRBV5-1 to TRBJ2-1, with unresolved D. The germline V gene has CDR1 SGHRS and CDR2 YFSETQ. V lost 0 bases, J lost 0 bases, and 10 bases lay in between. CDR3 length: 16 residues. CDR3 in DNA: TGCGCCAGCAGCTTGGTGGCGGTCGGCTCCTACAATGAGCAGTTCTTC. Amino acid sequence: CASSLVAVGSYNEQFF.

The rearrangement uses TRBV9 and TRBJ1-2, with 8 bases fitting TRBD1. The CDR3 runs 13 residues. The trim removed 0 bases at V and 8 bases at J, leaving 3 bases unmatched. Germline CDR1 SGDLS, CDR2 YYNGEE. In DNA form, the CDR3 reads TGTGCCAGCAGCGTAGCTACAGGGGGGGGCTACACCTTC. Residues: CASSVATGGGYTF.

The CDR3 reads CASRNSPQGAGNQPQHF. CDR3 bases: TGTGCCAGTAGGAACTCCCCACAGGGGGCAGGCAATCAGCCCCAGCATTTT. The chain links TRBV19 to TRBJ1-5, with TRBD1 matching over 9 bases. The CDR3 runs 17 residues. Trimming removed 6 bases from V and 2 bases from J; junction bases left unmatched: 11. Germline CDR1 reads LNHDA; CDR2 reads SQIVND (reference sequence).

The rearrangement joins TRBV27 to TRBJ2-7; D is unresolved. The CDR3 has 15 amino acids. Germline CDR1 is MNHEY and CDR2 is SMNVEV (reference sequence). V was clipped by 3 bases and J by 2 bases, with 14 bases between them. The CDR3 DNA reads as TGTGCCAGCAGTTTGGTCCGTCTGGCGGCCTACGAGCAGTACTTC. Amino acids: CASSLVRLAAYEQYF.

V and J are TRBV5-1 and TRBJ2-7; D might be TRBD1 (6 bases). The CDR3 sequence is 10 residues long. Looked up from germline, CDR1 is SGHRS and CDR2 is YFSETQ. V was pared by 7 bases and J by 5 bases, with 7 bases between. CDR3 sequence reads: CASWGHEQYF. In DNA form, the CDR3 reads TGCGCCAGCTGGGGGCACGAGCAGTACTTC.

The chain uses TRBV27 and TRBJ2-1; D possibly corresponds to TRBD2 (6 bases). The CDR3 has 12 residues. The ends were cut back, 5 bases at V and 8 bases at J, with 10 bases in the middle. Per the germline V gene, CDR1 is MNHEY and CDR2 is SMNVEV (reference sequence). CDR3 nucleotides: TGTGCCAGCAGTGGAGGGATCCATGAGCAGTTCTTC. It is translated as CASSGGIHEQFF.

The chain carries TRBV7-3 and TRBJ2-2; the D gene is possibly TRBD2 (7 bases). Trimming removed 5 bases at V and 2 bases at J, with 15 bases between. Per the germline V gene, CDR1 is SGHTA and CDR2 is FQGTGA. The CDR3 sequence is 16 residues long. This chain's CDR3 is CASSKGGGLNTGELFF. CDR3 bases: TGTGCCAGCAGCAAAGGCGGGGGCCTAAACACCGGGGAGCTGTTTTTT.

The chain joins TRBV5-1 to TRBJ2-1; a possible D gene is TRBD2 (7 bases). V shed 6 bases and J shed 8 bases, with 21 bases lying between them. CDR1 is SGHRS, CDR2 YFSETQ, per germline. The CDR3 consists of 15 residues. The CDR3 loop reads CASIDEGGGRHEQFF. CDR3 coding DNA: TGCGCCAGCATCGACGAGGGGGGGGGACGACATGAGCAGTTCTTC.

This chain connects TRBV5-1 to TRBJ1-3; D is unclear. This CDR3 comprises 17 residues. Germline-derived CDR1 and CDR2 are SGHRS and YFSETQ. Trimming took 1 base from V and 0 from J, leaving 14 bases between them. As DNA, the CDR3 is TGCGCCAGCAGCTTGTCAGTCTCGGGAAACTCTGGAAACACCATATATTTT. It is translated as CASSLSVSGNSGNTIYF.